This TCR beta chain was sequenced for a study of blood T cell repertoires in COVID-19. Study summary: There were acute and convalescent COVID-19 samples, and they came from the United States, Italy and Spain. Sample material is recorded as cDNA or gDNA derived from T cells, B-cell-depleted T cells, or PBMCs.

Seattle enrolled patients during active infection and tracked them longitudinally. Only in-frame clones appear in the TCRdb table, and some are missing; sequencing was by immunoSEQ multiplex PCR. The sample has around 260,000 clones, 80% to 90% seen once. Per the germline V gene, CDR1 is LGHDT and CDR2 is YNNKEL (reference sequence). V shed 5 bases, J shed 9 bases, and the junction held 8 bases outside the gene matches. The CDR3 runs to 14 residues. This sequence joins TRBV3-1 (or the pseudogene TRBV3-2) and TRBJ2-1, with 9 bases lining up with TRBD1. The receptor's source is a woman in her 70s with COVID-19, enrolled during active disease. The sample was peripheral blood. The CDR3 loop is CASSDRGARGEQFF. In DNA form, the CDR3 reads TGTGCCAGCAGCGACAGGGGGGCCAGGGGTGAGCAGTTCTTC.